This T cell receptor beta chain was sequenced in a study of liver allograft versus peripheral blood T cells. Turning to the study itself: Liver transplant recipients had T cell receptor repertoires compared between transplanted liver and peripheral blood.

The V end was cut by 8 bases, the J end by 5 bases, with 21 bases between. Germline V gives CDR1 MNHEY, CDR2 SVGAGI. This CDR3 has 15 amino acids. In its sample, this clonotype ranks as medium-sized. Its specificity is unknown. One entry per CDR3 protein, called by TCRdb with MiXCR from the reads. The sample gives roughly 10,000 distinct CDR3 sequences, roughly 18% of which show up once; about 1.2% is in the top ten. Points from the study as a whole: Liver allograft repertoires of T cell receptors reportedly diverged from peripheral blood repertoires.

This receptor was obtained from a human patient who had a liver transplant. The graft donor may account for some of the T cells. The chain is built from TRBV6-5 and TRBJ1-1; no clear D gene. CDR3 loop: CASLPAVSGRTEAFF. CDR3 in DNA: TGTGCCAGCTTACCCGCGGTCAGTGGGCGGACTGAAGCTTTCTTT.